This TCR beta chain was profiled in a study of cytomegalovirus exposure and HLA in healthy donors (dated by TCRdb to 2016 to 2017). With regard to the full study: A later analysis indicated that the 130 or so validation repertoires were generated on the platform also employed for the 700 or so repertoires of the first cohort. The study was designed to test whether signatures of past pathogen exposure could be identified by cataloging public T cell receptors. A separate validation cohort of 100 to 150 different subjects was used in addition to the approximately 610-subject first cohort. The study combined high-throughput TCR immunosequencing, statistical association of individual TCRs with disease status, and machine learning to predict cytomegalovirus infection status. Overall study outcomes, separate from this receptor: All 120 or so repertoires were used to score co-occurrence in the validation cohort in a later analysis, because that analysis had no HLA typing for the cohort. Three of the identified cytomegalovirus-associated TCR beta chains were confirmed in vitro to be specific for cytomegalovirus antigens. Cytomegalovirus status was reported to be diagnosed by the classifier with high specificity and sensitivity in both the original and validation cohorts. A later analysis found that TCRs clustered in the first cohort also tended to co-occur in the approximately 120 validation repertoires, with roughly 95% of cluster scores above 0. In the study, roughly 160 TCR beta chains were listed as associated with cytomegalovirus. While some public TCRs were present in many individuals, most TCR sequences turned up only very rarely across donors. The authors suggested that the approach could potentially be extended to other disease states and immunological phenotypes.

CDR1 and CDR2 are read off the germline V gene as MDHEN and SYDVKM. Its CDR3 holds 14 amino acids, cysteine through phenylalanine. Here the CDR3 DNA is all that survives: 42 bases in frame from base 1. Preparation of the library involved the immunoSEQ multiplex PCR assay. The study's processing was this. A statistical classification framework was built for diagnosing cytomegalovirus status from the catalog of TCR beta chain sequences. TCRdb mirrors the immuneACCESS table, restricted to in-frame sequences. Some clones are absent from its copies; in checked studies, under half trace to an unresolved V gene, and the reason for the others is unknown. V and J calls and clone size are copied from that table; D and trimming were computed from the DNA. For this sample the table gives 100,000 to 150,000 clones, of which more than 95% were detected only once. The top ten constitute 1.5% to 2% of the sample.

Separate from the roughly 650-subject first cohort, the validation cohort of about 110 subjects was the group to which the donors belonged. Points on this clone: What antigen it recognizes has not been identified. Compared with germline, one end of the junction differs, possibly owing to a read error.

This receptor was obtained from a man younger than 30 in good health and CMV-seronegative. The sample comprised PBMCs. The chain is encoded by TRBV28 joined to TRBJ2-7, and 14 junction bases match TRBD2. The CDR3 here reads CASSSPGLAGASNF. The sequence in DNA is TGTGCCAGCAGTTCCCCGGGACTAGCGGGAGCCTCCAACTTC.